This T cell receptor (beta chain) emerged from a study of cytomegalovirus exposure and HLA in healthy donors. PCR employed 60 Vbeta and 13 Jbeta primers. The method was immunoSEQ multiplex PCR; TCRdb's version includes in-frame clones alone and lacks a portion of them. There are roughly 150,000 clones in the sample; approximately 71% occur only once, and roughly 10% lies in the top ten. For this clone: What it binds is unknown.

The CDR3 has 14 amino acids. V lost 8 bases to trimming and J lost 0 bases, with 8 bases between them. Per germline, CDR1 MNHEY and CDR2 SMNVEV (reference sequence). General study findings and limits: Some V segments, including TRBV6-2 and TRBV6-3, were excluded as indistinguishable. Looking again later, the authors saw that most CMV-associated TCR beta chains seemed HLA-restricted.

The TCR was taken from a man aged 25 to 40 in good health and CMV-seropositive. This rearrangement joins TRBV27 to TRBJ2-6; D is perhaps TRBD2 (5 bases). Sequenced sample: PBMCs. The CDR3 bases are TGTGCCAGCGGCCGGGGCTCTGGGGCCAACGTCCTGACTTTC. Translating gives CASGRGSGANVLTF.